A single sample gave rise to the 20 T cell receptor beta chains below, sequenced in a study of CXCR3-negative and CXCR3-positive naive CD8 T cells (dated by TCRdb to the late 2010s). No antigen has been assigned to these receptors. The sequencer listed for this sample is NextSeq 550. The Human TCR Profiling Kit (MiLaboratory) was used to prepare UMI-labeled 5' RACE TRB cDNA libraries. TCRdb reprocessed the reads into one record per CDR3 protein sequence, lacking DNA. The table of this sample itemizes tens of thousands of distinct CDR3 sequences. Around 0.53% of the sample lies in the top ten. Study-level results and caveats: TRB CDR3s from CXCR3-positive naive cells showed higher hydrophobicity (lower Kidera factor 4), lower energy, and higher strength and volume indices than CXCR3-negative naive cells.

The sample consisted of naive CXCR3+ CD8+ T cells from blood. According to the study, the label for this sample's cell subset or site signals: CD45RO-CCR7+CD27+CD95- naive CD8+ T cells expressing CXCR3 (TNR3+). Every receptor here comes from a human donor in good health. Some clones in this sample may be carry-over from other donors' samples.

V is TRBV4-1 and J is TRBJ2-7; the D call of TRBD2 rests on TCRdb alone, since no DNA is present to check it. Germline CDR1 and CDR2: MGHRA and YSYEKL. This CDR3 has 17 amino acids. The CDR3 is CASSPSPILTSGDEQYF.

CDR3 loop: CASNPFEGGNTGELFF. The J gene is TRBJ2-2, the V gene TRBV6-1; as DNA is missing, the TRBD2 call by TCRdb cannot be tested. CDR1 and CDR2 (germline): MNHNS, SASEGT. The CDR3 loop spans 16 amino acids.

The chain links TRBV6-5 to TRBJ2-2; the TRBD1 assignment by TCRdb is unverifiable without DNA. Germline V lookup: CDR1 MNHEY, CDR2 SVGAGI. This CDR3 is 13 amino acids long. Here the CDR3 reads CASSYQGNGELFF.

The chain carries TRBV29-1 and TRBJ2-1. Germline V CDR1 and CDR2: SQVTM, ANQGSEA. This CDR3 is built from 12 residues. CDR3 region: CSVERRNNEQFF.

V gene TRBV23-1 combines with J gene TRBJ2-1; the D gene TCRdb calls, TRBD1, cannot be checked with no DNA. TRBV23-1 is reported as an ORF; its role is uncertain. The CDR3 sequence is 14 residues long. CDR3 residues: CASSPRGEKDEQFF.

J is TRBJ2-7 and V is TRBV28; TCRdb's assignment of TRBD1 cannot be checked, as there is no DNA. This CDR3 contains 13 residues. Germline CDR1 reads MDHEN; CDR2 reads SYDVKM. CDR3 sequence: CASSSRGIHEQYF.

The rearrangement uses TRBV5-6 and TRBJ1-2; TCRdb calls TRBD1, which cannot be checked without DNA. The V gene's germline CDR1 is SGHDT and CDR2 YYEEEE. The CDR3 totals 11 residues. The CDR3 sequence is CASSLEGASTF.

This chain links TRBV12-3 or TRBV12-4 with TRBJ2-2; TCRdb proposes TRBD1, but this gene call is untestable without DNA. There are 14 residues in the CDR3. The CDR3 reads CASSGQPNTGELFF.

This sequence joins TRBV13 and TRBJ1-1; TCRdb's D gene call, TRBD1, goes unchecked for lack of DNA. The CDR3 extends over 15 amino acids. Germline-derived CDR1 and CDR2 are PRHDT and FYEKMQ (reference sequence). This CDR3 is CASSPWGTRNTEAFF. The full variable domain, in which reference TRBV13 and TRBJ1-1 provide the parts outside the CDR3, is AAGVIQSPRHLIKEKRETATLKCYPIPRHDTVYWYQQGPGQDPQFLISFYEKMQSDKGSIPDRFSAQQFSDYHSELNMSSLELGDSALYFCASSPWGTRNTEAFFGQGTRLTVV.

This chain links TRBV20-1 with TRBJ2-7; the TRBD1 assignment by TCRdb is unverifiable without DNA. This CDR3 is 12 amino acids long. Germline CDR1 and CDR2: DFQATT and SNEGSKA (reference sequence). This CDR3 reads CSAGDQDYEQYF.

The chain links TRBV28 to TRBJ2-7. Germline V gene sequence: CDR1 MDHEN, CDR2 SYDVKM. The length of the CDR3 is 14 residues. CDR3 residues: CASSFEPGPYEQYF. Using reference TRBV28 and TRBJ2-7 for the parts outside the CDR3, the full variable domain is DVKVTQSSRYLVKRTGEKVFLECVQDMDHENMFWYRQDPGLGLRLIYFSYDVKMKEKGDIPEGYSVSREKKERFSLILESASTNQTSMYLCASSFEPGPYEQYFGPGTRLTVT.

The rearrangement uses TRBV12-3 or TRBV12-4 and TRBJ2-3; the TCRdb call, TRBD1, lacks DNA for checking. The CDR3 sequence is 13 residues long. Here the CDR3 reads CASSRGSGDTQYF.

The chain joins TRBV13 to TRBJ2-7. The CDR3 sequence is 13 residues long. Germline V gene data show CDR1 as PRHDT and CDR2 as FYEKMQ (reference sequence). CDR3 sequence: CASGPWSSYEQYF. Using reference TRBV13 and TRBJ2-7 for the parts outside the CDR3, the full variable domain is AAGVIQSPRHLIKEKRETATLKCYPIPRHDTVYWYQQGPGQDPQFLISFYEKMQSDKGSIPDRFSAQQFSDYHSELNMSSLELGDSALYFCASGPWSSYEQYFGPGTRLTVT.

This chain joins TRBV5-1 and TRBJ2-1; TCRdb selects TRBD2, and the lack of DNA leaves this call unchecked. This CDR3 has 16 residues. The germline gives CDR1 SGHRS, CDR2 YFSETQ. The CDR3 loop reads CASSPSDGSAYNEQFF.

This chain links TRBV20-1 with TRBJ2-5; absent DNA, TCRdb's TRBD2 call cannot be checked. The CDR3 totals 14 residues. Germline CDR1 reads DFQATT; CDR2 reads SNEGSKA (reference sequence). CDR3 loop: CSADTSETQETQYF.

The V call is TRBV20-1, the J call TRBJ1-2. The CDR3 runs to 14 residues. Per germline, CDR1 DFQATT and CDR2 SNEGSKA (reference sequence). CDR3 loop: CSAVGEDGNYGYTF.

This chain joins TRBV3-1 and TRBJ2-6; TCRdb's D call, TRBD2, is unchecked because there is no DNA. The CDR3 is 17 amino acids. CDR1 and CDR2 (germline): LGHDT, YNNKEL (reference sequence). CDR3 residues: CASSQVGGISGANVLTF.

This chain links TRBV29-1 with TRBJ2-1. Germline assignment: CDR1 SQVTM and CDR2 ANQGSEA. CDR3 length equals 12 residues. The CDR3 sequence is CSGVGVYNEQFF.

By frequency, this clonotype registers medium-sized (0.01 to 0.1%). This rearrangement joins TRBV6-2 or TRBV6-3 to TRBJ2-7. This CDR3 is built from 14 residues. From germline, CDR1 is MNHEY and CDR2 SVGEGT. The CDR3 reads CASSYEPSAYEQYF.

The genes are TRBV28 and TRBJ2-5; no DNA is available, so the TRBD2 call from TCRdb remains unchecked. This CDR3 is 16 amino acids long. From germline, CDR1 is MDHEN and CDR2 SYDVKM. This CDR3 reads CASSPPMDLVRETQYF.